The clone carrying this TCR beta chain turned up a few times. What it binds is not known. These data originate in a study of identical twins' blood T cells. Authors' processing steps: Clonotypes per individual ranged from about 85,000 to nearly 500,000. TCRdb used MiXCR to reprocess the 5' RACE reads, holding one entry per CDR3 protein. The V and J calls were not made by the authors but by TCRdb's processing. Of a few hundred thousand distinct CDR3 sequences in the sample, about 28% were seen once. Study-wide results and limits: Abundant TCRbeta CDR3s overlapped more between twins than with unrelated donors.

J gave up 1 base and V 5 bases, and 15 bases lay outside the gene matches. The CDR3 has 19 residues. Germline V gene sequence: CDR1 SGHAT, CDR2 FQNNGV. Donors were six healthy women in three monozygous twin pairs. This sequence originates from a woman between 18 and 55 years old in good health. The sequenced sample consisted of PBMCs. This chain links TRBV11-2 with TRBJ1-1, with TRBD1 matching 11 bases. The DNA for the CDR3 is TGTGCCAGCAGCGTGAACCGGACAGGGGGCCGATTGTGGAACACTGAAGCTTTCTTT. This sequence encodes CASSVNRTGGRLWNTEAFF.